The 13 T cell receptor beta chains reported below all come from one sample, sequenced in a study of long-term antiretroviral therapy in people with HIV. Run at survey level, the immunoSEQ assay was version v3.0. Profiled with immunoSEQ multiplex PCR; TCRdb holds only in-frame clones, not every one. Seen here are about 28,000 clones, 80% observed once, and the top ten hold roughly 7.2%. The sequences come from unsorted PBMCs, collected 0.3 years after starting antiretroviral therapy. Receptors were obtained from a man aged 40-50 years with HIV.

Sample share makes this clone medium-sized. The rearrangement uses TRBV7-9 and TRBJ2-3, with a weak D call TRBD2 (6 bases). Germline-derived CDR1 and CDR2 are SEHNR and FQNEAQ (reference sequence). Trimming stripped 6 bases from V and 2 bases from J, with 18 bases between. This CDR3 has 16 residues. CDR3 nucleotides: TGTGCCAGCAGTCCGAGGGGCGGGGTCCACACAGATACGCAGTATTTT. Translating gives CASSPRGGVHTDTQYF.

This chain joins TRBV7-2 and TRBJ2-2; possible D gene TRBD1, 5 bases. Trimming left V 4 bases short and J 4 bases short, with 13 bases between. Germline V gene data show CDR1 as SGHTA and CDR2 as FQGNSA. The CDR3 sequence is 15 residues long. CDR3 DNA sequence: TGTGCCAGCAGCTCCCGCCAGGGTGGCACCGGGGAGCTGTTTTTT. Translation gives CASSSRQGGTGELFF.

This chain uses TRBV28 with TRBJ1-2; D is unclear. CDR3 length equals 15 residues. Per germline, CDR1 MDHEN and CDR2 SYDVKM. Deletions cut 1 base from V and 4 bases from J, with 13 bases between. CDR3 residues: CASSLSDSTVYGYTF. The CDR3 coding sequence is TGTGCCAGCAGTTTATCGGACTCAACCGTCTATGGCTACACCTTC.

In its sample, this clone was seen a few times. The J gene is TRBJ2-7, the V gene TRBV28; D gene uncertain. V lost 2 bases to trimming and J lost 2 bases, with 10 bases between them. This CDR3 is 14 amino acids long. CDR1 is MDHEN, CDR2 SYDVKM, per germline. CDR3 region: CASSLGLVTYEQYF. The CDR3 DNA reads as TGTGCCAGCAGTTTAGGGTTAGTTACCTACGAGCAGTACTTC.

This chain connects TRBV5-1 to TRBJ2-7; TRBD2 is a possible D gene (7 bases). Trimming took 0 bases from V and 3 from J, leaving 19 bases between them. CDR1 SGHRS and CDR2 YFSETQ come from the germline V gene. This CDR3 is 17 amino acids long. For the CDR3, the DNA is TGCGCCAGCAGCTTGGCTAGGGGGTTGGCTAGCGGCTACGAGCAGTACTTC. Its protein product is CASSLARGLASGYEQYF.

This chain joins TRBV5-6 and TRBJ2-1; 12 positions agree with TRBD2. The CDR3 consists of 14 residues. The V and J ends lost 3 bases and 8 bases, in that order; junction bases with no gene match: 3. In germline, CDR1 is SGHDT, CDR2 YYEEEE. CDR3 sequence (DNA): TGTGCCAGCAGCTGGACTAGCGGGACCCATGAGCAGTTCTTC. Protein: CASSWTSGTHEQFF.

V gene TRBV10-1 combines with J gene TRBJ2-7; the D gene is possibly TRBD1 (6 bases). There are 14 residues in the CDR3. Germline loops: CDR1 WNHNN, CDR2 SYGVQD (reference sequence). V dropped 9 bases and J dropped 0 bases, with 15 bases sitting between them. In DNA, the CDR3 is TGCGCCAGAGCCAGGGACACCCTCTCCTACGAGCAGTACTTC. Translated, it gives CARARDTLSYEQYF.

This sequence joins TRBV10-1 and TRBJ2-7; 9 positions agree with TRBD2. V lost 7 bases to trimming and J lost 3 bases; unmatched junction nucleotides: 10. The CDR3 spans 15 residues. The germline gives CDR1 WNHNN, CDR2 SYGVQD (reference sequence). The CDR3 nucleotides read TGCGCCAGCACGGGGACTAGCCGGGGTGTCTACGAGCAGTACTTC. Translation: CASTGTSRGVYEQYF.

The chain recombines TRBV7-2 with TRBJ2-5; 9 bases line up with TRBD2. The germline gives CDR1 SGHTA, CDR2 FQGNSA. Germline trimming cut 3 bases from V and 3 bases from J; bases unmatched to any gene: 2. The CDR3 is 14 amino acids. CDR3 nucleotide sequence: TGTGCCAGCAGCTTTAGCGGGAGAAAAGAGACCCAGTACTTC. Translated, it gives CASSFSGRKETQYF. The full variable domain, its missing parts supplied by reference TRBV7-2 and TRBJ2-5, is GAGVSQSPSNKVTEKGKDVELRCDPISGHTALYWYRQSLGQGLEFLIYFQGNSAPDKSGLPSDRFSAERTGGSVSTLTIQRTQQEDSAVYLCASSFSGRKETQYFGPGTRLLVL.

The chain has TRBV28 and TRBJ1-4; the match to TRBD1 covers 9 bases. V dropped 6 bases and J dropped 11; count of bases not matched to a gene: 7. This CDR3 has 13 residues. Looked up from germline, CDR1 is MDHEN and CDR2 is SYDVKM. The CDR3 nucleotides read TGTGCCAGCAGCCTCCCGGGACAGGGTAAACTGTTTTTT. Its protein product is CASSLPGQGKLFF.

V usage is TRBV5-6 and J usage is TRBJ1-2, with 12 bases fitting TRBD1. This CDR3 region has 17 residues. The V gene's germline CDR1 is SGHDT and CDR2 YYEEEE. J was trimmed by 6 bases and V by 4 bases; bases with no gene match: 13. CDR3 protein: CASSPMGTGGAEDGYTF. DNA of the CDR3: TGTGCCAGCAGCCCGATGGGGACAGGGGGCGCGGAGGATGGCTACACCTTC.

The chain carries TRBV10-2 and TRBJ2-7; 7 bases match TRBD2. CDR1 and CDR2 from the germline V gene are WSHSY and SAAADI. The ends lost 5 bases at V and 1 base at J; junction bases unmatched: 5. CDR3 length: 14 residues. The CDR3 nucleotides are TGCGCCAGCAGTTTAGCGGGTGATTCCTACGAGCAGTACTTC. It codes for CASSLAGDSYEQYF.

The chain combines TRBV6-1 with TRBJ2-7, with TRBD2 matching over 10 bases. The CDR3 has 15 amino acids. Germline CDR1 MNHNS, CDR2 SASEGT. V trimming: 6 bases; J trimming: 0 bases; junction bases outside the gene matches: 5. CDR3 nucleotide sequence: TGTGCCAGCAGCTACAGCGGGGGGGCCTCCTACGAGCAGTACTTC. Its protein product is CASSYSGGASYEQYF.